These T cell receptor beta chains were read from a single sample in a study of CD4 T cells in relation to SARS-CoV-2 and coronaviruses. Produced via immunoSEQ multiplex PCR; TCRdb's table is partial and in-frame only. The table records 25,000 or so clones, 73% of them present only once. These receptors' targets are unknown. The sequencing sample was made of CD4+ T cells from PBMCs, cultured in vitro. The receptors were sampled from a human donor in good health. Both conserved end residues are part of each CDR3. Each record gives: J gene, clone size, V gene, D gene, CDR3 DNA, CDR3 protein. D genes are given only for firm matches. Size tells how often a clone was seen (once, few, many) or the class of an expanded clone, and some rows leave it out.

>TRBJ2-6|NA|TRBV7-2|NA
TGTGCCAGCAGCTTTGCAATCTCTGGGGCCAACGTCCTGACTTTC
CASSFAISGANVLTF
>TRBJ1-4|NA|TRBV10-3|TRBD1
TGTGCCATCAGTGACTCACAGGGGGCGCAGGAAAAACTGTTTTTT
CAISDSQGAQEKLFF
>TRBJ1-2|NA|TRBV30|TRBD1
TGTGCCTGGAGTAGGGACAGGACTTATGGCTACACCTTC
CAWSRDRTYGYTF
>TRBJ1-3|NA|TRBV5-5|NA
TGTGCCAGCAGCTTTAGAGCTGGACCATGGTACACCATATATTTT
CASSFRAGPWYTIYF
>TRBJ2-2|NA|TRBV7-2|TRBD2
TGTGCCAGCAGCTCCTCGTTAGCGGGAGCGAACACCGGGGAGCTGTTTTTT
CASSSSLAGANTGELFF
>TRBJ2-7|once|TRBV10-3|TRBD2
TGTGCCAGCCTAGCGGGGGCCTCCTACGAGCAGTACTTC
CASLAGASYEQYF
>TRBJ2-3|once|TRBV5-6|NA
TGTGCCAGCAGCTTGGAAAGGACATACGAATTCACAGATACGCAGTATTTT
CASSLERTYEFTDTQYF
>TRBJ2-7|NA|TRBV11-2|TRBD2
TGTGCCAGCAGGGGGGGACTAGCGGGAGACTACGAGCAGTACTTC
CASRGGLAGDYEQYF
>TRBJ2-1|NA|TRBV10-3|TRBD2
TGTGCCATCAGGGGGACTAGCGGGAGAGGGGGGAATGAGCAGTTCTTC
CAIRGTSGRGGNEQFF
>TRBJ2-5|NA|TRBV7-9|TRBD2
TGTGCCAGCAGGCTAGCGGGAGCGTTCCAAGAGACCCAGTACTTC
CASRLAGAFQETQYF
>TRBJ1-3|NA|TRBV2|NA
TGTGCCAGCAGAGTGGGGCCTGGAAACACCATATATTTT
CASRVGPGNTIYF
>TRBJ2-3|NA|TRBV5-1|NA
TGCGCCAGCTCTCCGATGCTGGGACTAGGGGGCGGTACGCAGTATTTT
CASSPMLGLGGGTQYF
>TRBJ1-2|NA|TRBV5-1|NA
TGCGCCAGCAGCCTCGGGGACTATGGCTACACCTTC
CASSLGDYGYTF
>TRBJ2-7|NA|TRBV7-2|NA
TGTGCCAGCAGCTTAGTTAGACAGAGCTACGAGCAGTACTTC
CASSLVRQSYEQYF
>TRBJ2-1|NA|TRBV19|NA
TGTGCCACGGCAGGGGCCTGGGGTGAGCAGTTCTTC
CATAGAWGEQFF
>TRBJ1-1|NA|TRBV7-9|NA
TGTGCCAGCAGCCCGTGGACCCGAGGTACTGAAGCTTTCTTT
CASSPWTRGTEAFF